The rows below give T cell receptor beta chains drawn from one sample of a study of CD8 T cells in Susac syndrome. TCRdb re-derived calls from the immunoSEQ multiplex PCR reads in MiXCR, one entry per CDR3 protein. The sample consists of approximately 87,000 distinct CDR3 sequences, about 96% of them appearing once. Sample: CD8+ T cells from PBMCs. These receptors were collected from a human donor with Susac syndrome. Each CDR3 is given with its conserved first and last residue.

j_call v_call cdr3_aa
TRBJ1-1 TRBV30 CAWTNGRSEAFF
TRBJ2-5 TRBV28 CASSPEGAGYQETQYF
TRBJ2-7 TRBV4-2 CASSLPGQAPEQYF
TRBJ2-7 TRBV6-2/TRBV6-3 CASSSPLSSTGEQYF
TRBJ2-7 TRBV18 CASSPAGTLTYEQYF
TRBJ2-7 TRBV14 CASSRPGQGVYEQYF
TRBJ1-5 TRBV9 CASSVGAGDQPQHF
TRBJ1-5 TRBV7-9 CASSSWAGGDQPQHF
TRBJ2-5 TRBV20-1 CSAATSGEPQETQYF
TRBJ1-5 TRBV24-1 CATSDNSNQPQHF
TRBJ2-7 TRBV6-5 CASSFGQGNYEQYF
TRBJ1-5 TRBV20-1 CSAPDTDSNQPQHF
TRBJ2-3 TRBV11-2 CASSYSGGAEGDTQYF
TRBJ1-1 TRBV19 CASSIGMNTEAFF
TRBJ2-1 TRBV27 CASTLSYNEQFF
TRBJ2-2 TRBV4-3 CASSHFRGRTGELFF
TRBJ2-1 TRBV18 CASPLGNEQFF
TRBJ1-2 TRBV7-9 CASRPGRDYGYTF
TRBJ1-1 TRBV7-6 CASSRGAPSEMNTEAFF
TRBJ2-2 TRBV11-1 CASSPTGLSGELFF
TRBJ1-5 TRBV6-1 CASSAGTPSQPQHF
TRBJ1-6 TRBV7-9 CASSPPQGANSPLHF
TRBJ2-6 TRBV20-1 CSAEGGPNFSGANVLTF
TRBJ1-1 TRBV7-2 CASSLEFVNTEAFF
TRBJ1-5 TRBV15 CATSRDRAGGSQPQHF
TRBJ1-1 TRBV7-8 CASNNRGPNTEAFF